What follows describes a single T cell receptor beta chain. Germline is not matched at one junction end, which may reflect a read error. Nobody among the patients had been given any treatment before thyroid surgery. This CDR3 is built from 13 residues. Germline V CDR1 and CDR2: PRHDT, FYEKMQ (reference sequence). This sample is part of a study of metastatic and nonmetastatic thyroid tumors. The overall study: Repertoires were compared across blood and tumor or nodule tissue from malignant and benign thyroid patients.

How the authors handled the data: The study took CDR3 differences across clinicopathological groups and made a distant-metastasis classifier for papillary thyroid cancer from them. TCRdb re-called the PCR reads through MiXCR. The V and J calls and clone size come from TCRdb's table, not from the authors' own analysis. The sample lists about 38,000 clones, roughly 26% occurring once. V and J are TRBV13 and TRBJ2-5, with D possibly TRBD1 on 6 matching bases. The TCR was taken from a female donor with papillary thyroid cancer or a benign thyroid nodule (not recorded which). Some clones in this sample may be carry-over from other donors' samples. The sequencing sample was made of blood. CDR3 protein: CSSNPQGSETQYF. CDR3 coding DNA: TGTTCCAGCAACCCCCAGGGGTCCGAGACCCAGTACTTC.